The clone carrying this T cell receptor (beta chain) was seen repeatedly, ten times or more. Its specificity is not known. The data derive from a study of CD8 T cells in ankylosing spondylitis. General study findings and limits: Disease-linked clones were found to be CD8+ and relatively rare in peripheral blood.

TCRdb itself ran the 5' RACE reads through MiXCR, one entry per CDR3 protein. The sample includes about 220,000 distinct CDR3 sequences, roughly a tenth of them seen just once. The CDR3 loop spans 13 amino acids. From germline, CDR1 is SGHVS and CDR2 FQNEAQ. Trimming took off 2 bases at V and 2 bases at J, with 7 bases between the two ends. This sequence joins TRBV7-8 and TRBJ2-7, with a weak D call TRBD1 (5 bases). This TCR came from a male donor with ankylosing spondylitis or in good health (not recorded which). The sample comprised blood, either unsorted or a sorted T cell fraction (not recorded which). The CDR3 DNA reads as TGTGCCAGCAGCTTAAGGGGAACCTACGAGCAGTACTTC. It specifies CASSLRGTYEQYF. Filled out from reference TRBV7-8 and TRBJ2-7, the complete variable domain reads GAGVSQSPRYKVAKRGQDVALRCDPISGHVSLFWYQQALGQGPEFLTYFQNEAQLDKSGLPSDRFFAERPEGSVSTLKIQRTQQEDSAVYLCASSLRGTYEQYFGPGTRLTVT.